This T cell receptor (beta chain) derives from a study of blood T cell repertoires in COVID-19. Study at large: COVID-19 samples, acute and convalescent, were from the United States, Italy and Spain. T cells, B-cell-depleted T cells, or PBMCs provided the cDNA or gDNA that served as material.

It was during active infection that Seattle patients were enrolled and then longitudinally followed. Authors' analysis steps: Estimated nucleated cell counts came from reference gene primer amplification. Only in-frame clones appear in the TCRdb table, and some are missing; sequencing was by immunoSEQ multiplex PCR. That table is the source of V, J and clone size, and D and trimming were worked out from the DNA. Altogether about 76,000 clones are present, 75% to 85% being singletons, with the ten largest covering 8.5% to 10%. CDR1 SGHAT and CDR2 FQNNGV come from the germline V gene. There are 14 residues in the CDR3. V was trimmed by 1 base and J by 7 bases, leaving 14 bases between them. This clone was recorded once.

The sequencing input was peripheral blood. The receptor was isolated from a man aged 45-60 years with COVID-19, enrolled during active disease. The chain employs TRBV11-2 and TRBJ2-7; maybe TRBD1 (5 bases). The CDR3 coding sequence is TGTGCCAGCAGCTTAGGGGCAGGGATAGGAGAGCAGTACTTC. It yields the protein CASSLGAGIGEQYF.